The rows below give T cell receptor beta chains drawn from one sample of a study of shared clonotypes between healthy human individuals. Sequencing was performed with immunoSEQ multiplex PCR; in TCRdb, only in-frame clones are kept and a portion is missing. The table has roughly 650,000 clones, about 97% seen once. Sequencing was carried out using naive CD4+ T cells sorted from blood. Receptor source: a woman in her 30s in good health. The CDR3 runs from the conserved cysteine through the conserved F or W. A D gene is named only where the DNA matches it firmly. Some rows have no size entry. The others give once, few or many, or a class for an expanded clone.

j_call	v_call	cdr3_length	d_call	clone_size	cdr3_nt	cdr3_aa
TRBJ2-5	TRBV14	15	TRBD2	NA	TGTGCCAGCAGCCAAGTTTACGGCGGACTAGGGACCCAGTACTTC	CASSQVYGGLGTQYF
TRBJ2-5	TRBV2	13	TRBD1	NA	TGTGCCAGCATTACAGGGGAAATGGAGACCCAGTACTTC	CASITGEMETQYF
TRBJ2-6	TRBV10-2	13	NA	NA	TGCGCCAGCAGCAGCTCTGGGGCCAACGTCCTGACTTTC	CASSSSGANVLTF
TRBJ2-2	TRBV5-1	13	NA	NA	TGCGCCAGCAGTCGGGGAGACACCGGGGAGCTGTTTTTT	CASSRGDTGELFF
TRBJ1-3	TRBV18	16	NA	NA	TGTGCCAGCTCACCGGAAACAGGGAGCTCTGGAAACACCATATATTTT	CASSPETGSSGNTIYF
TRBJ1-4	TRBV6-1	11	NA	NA	TGTGCCCGCGCGAAGGGTGAAAAACTGTTTTTT	CARAKGEKLFF
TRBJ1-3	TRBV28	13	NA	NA	TGTGCCAGCAGTTTTAGCTCTGGAAACACCATATATTTT	CASSFSSGNTIYF
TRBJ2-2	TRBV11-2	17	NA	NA	TGTGCCAGCAGCCCGTTACGGGGGACCGTAGGTACCGGGGAGCTGTTTTTT	CASSPLRGTVGTGELFF
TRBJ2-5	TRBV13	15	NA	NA	TGTGCCAGCAGCTTAGATCAGGGAGTCACAGAGACCCAGTACTTC	CASSLDQGVTETQYF
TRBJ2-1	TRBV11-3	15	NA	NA	TGTGCCAGCAGCTTAGGAACTCCGGGACACTATGAGCAGTTCTTC	CASSLGTPGHYEQFF
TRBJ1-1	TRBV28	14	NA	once	TGTGCCAGCAGTTACCCTCTCAGTGGCACTGAAGCTTTCTTT	CASSYPLSGTEAFF
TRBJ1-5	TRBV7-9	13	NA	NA	TGTGCCAGCAGCCTCAATCAGGGTCAGCCCCAGCATTTT	CASSLNQGQPQHF
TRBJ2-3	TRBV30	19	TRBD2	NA	TGTGCCTGGAGTGTAGCCCGGTGGCAGCGGGAGGGCACCGGTCGCACGCAGTATTTT	CAWSVARWQREGTGRTQYF
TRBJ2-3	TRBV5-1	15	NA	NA	TGCGCCAGCACCCCGGATGGTCGAGAAGGAGATACGCAGTATTTT	CASTPDGREGDTQYF
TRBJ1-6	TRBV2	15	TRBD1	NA	TGTGCCAGCAGTGGGGACAGGATCACCAATTCACCCCTCCACTTT	CASSGDRITNSPLHF
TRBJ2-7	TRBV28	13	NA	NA	TGTGCCAGCAGTTTCAGCAATTCCTACGAGCAGTACTTC	CASSFSNSYEQYF
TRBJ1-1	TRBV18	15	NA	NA	TGTGCCAGCTCACCTCGTGACAGAGACTACACTGAAGCTTTCTTT	CASSPRDRDYTEAFF
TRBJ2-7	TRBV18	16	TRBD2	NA	TGTGCCAGCTCACCAACCCCAGCGGGAGTCTCCTACGAGCAGTACTTC	CASSPTPAGVSYEQYF
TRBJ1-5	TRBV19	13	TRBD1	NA	TGTGCCAGTAAGGACAGGGGTAATCAGCCCCAGCATTTT	CASKDRGNQPQHF
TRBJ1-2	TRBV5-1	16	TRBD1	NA	TGCGCCAGCAGCGAGCAACCGGGACAGGGTTTGGCTTGCTACACCTTC	CASSEQPGQGLACYTF
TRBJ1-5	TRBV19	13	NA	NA	TGTGCCAGTACGGAATCAGGCAATCAGCCCCAGCATTTT	CASTESGNQPQHF
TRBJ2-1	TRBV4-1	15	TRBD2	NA	TGCGCCAGCAGCCAAGAGAGCGGGAGGGCAAATGAGCAGTTCTTC	CASSQESGRANEQFF
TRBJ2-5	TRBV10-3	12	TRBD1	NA	TGTGCCATCAAGGGGGCAGGTGAGACCCAGTACTTC	CAIKGAGETQYF
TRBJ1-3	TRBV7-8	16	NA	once	NA	CASSFFRGRSGNTIYF
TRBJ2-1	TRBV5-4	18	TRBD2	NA	TGTGCCAGCAGCTTGCCGGGACTAGCGGGGGGATCCTACAATGAGCAGTTCTTC	CASSLPGLAGGSYNEQFF
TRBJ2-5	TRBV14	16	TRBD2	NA	TGTGCCAGCAGCCAAGGGGGACTAGCGGGAGGCGAGACCCAGTACTTC	CASSQGGLAGGETQYF
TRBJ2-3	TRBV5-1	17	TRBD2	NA	TGCGCCAGCAGCTTCGGACTAGCGGGGACGCCCACAGATACGCAGTATTTT	CASSFGLAGTPTDTQYF
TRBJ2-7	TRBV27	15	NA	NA	TGTGCCAGCAGTTTTTGGCAGGGGTCTTCCTACGAGCAGTACTTC	CASSFWQGSSYEQYF
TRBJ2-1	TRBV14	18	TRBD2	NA	TGTGCCAGCAGCCAAGAAGGGACTAGCGCTAACCGCCACACTGAGCAGTTCTTC	CASSQEGTSANRHTEQFF
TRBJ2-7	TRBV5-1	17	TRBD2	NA	TGCGCCAGCAGCGAGGGGGGACTAGCGGGACTCCGCTACGAGCAGTACTTC	CASSEGGLAGLRYEQYF
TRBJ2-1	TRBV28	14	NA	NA	TGTGCCAGCAGTAGGTACGGGGCCTACAATGAGCAGTTCTTC	CASSRYGAYNEQFF
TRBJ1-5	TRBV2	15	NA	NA	TGTGCCAGCAGTCCCTCGGGTATTAGCAATCAGCCCCAGCATTTT	CASSPSGISNQPQHF
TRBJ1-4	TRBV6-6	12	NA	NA	TGTGCCACAACAATGCTTGGTGAAAAACTGTTTTTT	CATTMLGEKLFF
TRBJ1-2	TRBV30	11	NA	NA	TGTGCCTGGCAAGTCGGGGTGGGCTACACCTTC	CAWQVGVGYTF
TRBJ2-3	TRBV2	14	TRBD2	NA	TGTGCCAGCAGTGGAGTCGGGAGGACGGATACGCAGTATTTT	CASSGVGRTDTQYF
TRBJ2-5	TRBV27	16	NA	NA	TGTGCCAGCAGCCGCGGGCATGGGACAACCCAAGAGACCCAGTACTTC	CASSRGHGTTQETQYF
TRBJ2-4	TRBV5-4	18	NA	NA	TGTGCCAGCAGCTTCGGAGGGACAGCAGGAGTAGCCAAAAACATTCAGTACTTC	CASSFGGTAGVAKNIQYF
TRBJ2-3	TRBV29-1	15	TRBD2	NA	TGCAGCGTGAGGATGGGGCTAGCGGGAGGTGATACGCAGTATTTT	CSVRMGLAGGDTQYF
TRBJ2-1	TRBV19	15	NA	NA	TGTGCCAGTAGTACCCCCGGTTCTAGCGACAATGAGCAGTTCTTC	CASSTPGSSDNEQFF
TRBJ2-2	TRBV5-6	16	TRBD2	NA	TGTGCCAGCAGCTTGGTACGAGCGGGAGGGCCCGGGGAGCTGTTTTTT	CASSLVRAGGPGELFF
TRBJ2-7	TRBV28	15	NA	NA	TGTGCCAGCAGTTCCCACGGGAGAACGACCTACGAGCAGTACTTC	CASSSHGRTTYEQYF
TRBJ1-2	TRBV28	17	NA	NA	TGTGCCAGCAGTTTAATTAAGAGGGCAGGGTGGGGTGAGGGCTACACCTTC	CASSLIKRAGWGEGYTF
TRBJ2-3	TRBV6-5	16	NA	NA	TGTGCCAGCAGTTACTCTGGGCGGCCCAGCACAGATACGCAGTATTTT	CASSYSGRPSTDTQYF
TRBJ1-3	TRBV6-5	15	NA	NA	TGTGCCAGCAGTTACGCGGGGAAGTCTGGAAACACCATATATTTT	CASSYAGKSGNTIYF
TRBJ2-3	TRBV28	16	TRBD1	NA	TGTGCCAGCAGTCGTACAGGGGGCCTGGGAACAGATACGCAGTATTTT	CASSRTGGLGTDTQYF
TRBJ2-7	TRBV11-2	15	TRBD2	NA	TGTGCCAGCAGCTCACGGACTAGCGGGAGAAACGAGCAGTACTTC	CASSSRTSGRNEQYF
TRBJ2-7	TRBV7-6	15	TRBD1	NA	TGTGCCAGCAGCATTCGACAGGGGGGGGACGCGGAGCAGTACTTC	CASSIRQGGDAEQYF
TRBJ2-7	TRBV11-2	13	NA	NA	TGTGCCAGCAGCTTAACAGGACCTTACGAGCAGTACTTC	CASSLTGPYEQYF
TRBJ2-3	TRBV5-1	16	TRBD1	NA	TGCGCCAGCAGCTTGGGGACAGGAGGTTTCACAGATACGCAGTATTTT	CASSLGTGGFTDTQYF
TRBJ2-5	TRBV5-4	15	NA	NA	TGTGCCAGCAGCCAAACACCGGGCCTACAAGAGACCCAGTACTTC	CASSQTPGLQETQYF
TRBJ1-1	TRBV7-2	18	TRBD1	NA	TGTGCCAGCAGCTTATGGGTAGACAGGGCGATAGAGGACACTGAAGCTTTCTTT	CASSLWVDRAIEDTEAFF
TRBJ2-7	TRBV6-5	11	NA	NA	TGTGCCAGCAGTTACTGGGGCGAGCAGTACTTC	CASSYWGEQYF